This T cell receptor beta chain was identified during a study of blood T cell repertoires in COVID-19. Study in general: The origin of the acute and convalescent COVID-19 samples was the United States, Italy and Spain. From T cells, B-cell-depleted T cells, or PBMCs came the material, which was cDNA or gDNA.

Original analysis: The authors estimated nucleated cell counts from reference gene primer amplification. Produced via immunoSEQ multiplex PCR; TCRdb's table is partial and in-frame only. The V and J calls and clone size come from that table; D and trimming were worked out from the DNA. Here the sample spans about 13,000 clones, roughly 88% being singletons. Sequenced: peripheral blood. The sequence was obtained from a human donor in a cohort sampled during active COVID-19.

CDR3 in DNA: TGTGCCATCAGTGAGACTAGCGGGAGCTACGAGCAGTACTTC. This codes for CAISETSGSYEQYF. The chain uses TRBV10-3 and TRBJ2-7; the match to TRBD2 covers 11 bases. The junction had 0 bases not matched to a gene; V was cut back by 2 bases and J by 3 bases. This CDR3 is built from 14 residues. Germline V gene lookup returns CDR1 ENHRY and CDR2 SYGVKD.